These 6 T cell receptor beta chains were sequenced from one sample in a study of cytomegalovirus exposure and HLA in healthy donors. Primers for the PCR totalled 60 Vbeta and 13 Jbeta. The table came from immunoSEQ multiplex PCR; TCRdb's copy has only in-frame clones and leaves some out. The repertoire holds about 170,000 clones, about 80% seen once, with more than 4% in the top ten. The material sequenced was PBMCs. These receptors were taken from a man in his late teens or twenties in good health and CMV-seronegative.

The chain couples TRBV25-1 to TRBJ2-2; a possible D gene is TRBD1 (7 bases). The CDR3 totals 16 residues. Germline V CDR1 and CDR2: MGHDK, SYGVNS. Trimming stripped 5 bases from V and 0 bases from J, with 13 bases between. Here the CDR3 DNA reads TGTGCCAGCAGTCCAGGGGGGACTGCGAACACCGGGGAGCTGTTTTTT. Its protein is CASSPGGTANTGELFF.

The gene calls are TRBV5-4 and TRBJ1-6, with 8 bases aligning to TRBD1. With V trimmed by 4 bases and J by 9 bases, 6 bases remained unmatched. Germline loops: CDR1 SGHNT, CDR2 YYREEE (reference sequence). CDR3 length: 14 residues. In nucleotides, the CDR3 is TGTGCCAGCAGCCCGACAGGGGTATTTTCACCCCTCCACTTT. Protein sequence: CASSPTGVFSPLHF.

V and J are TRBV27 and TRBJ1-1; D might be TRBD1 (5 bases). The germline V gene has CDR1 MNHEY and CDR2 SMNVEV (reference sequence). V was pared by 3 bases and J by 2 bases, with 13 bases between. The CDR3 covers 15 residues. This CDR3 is CASSLSGFGNTEAFF. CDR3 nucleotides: TGTGCCAGCAGTTTGTCAGGGTTTGGAAACACTGAAGCTTTCTTT.

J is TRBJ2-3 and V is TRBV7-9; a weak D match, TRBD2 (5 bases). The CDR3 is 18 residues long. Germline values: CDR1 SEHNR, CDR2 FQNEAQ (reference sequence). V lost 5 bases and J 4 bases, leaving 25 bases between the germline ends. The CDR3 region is CASSPGEPLEWRSDTQYF. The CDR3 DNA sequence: TGTGCCAGCAGCCCCGGGGAACCGTTAGAGTGGCGTTCAGATACGCAGTATTTT.

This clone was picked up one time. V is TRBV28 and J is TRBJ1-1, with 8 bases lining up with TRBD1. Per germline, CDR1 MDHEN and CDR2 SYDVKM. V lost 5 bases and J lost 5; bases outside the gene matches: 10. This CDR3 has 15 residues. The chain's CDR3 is CASSIGQGAGTEAFF. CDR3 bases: TGTGCCAGCAGTATAGGGCAGGGGGCTGGAACTGAAGCTTTCTTT.

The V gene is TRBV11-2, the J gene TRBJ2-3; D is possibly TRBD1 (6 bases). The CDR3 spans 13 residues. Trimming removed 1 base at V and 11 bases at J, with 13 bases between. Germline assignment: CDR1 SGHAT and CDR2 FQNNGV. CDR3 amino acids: CASSLGPGHQQYF. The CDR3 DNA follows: TGTGCCAGCAGCTTAGGTCCGGGACATCAGCAGTATTTT. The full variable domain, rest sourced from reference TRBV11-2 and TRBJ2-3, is EAGVAQSPRYKIIEKRQSVAFWCNPISGHATLYWYQQILGQGPKLLIQFQNNGVVDDSQLPKDRFSAERLKGVDSTLKIQPAKLEDSAVYLCASSLGPGHQQYFGPGTRLTVL.